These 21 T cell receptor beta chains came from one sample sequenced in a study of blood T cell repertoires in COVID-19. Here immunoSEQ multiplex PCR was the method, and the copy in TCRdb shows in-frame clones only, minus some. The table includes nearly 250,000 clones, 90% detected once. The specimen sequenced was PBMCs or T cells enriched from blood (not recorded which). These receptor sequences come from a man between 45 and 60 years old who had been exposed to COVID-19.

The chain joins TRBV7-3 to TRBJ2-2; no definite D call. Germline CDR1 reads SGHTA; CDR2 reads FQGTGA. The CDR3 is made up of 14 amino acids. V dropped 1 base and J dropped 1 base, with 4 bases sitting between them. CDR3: CASSLSVNTGELFF. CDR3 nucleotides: TGTGCCAGCAGCTTAAGCGTGAACACCGGGGAGCTGTTTTTT.

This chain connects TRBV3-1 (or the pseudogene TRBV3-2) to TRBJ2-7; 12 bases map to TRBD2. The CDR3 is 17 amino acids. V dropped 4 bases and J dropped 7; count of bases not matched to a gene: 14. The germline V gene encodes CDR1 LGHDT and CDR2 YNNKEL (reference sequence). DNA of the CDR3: TGTGCCAGCAGCCGCCCCAATTCTAGCGGGAGGGCGAATGAGCAGTACGTC. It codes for CASSRPNSSGRANEQYV.

CDR3 nucleotide sequence: TGTGCCAGTAGACAGGGGATAATGCGTGGCTACACCTTC. This sequence encodes CASRQGIMRGYTF. The chain carries TRBV19 and TRBJ1-2; 7 positions agree with TRBD1. The CDR3 contains 13 residues. The V gene end was trimmed by 6 bases and the J gene end by 7 bases; junction bases not matched to a gene: 8. Germline CDR1 and CDR2: LNHDA and SQIVND (reference sequence).

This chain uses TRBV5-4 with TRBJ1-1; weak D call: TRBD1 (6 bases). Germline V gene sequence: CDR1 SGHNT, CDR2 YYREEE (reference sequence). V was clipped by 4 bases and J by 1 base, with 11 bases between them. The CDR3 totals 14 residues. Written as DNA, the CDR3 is TGTGCCAGCAGCATCATGACAGGGAACACTGAAGCTTTCTTT. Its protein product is CASSIMTGNTEAFF.

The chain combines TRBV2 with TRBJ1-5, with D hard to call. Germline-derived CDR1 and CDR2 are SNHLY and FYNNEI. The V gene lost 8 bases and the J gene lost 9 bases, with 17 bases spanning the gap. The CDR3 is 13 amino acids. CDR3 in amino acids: CASRGGWTTPQHF. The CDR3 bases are TGTGCCAGCCGAGGAGGCTGGACTACGCCCCAGCATTTT.

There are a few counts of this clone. The CDR3 here is CALWRVEQFF. For the CDR3, the DNA is TGTGCCCTTTGGCGGGTTGAGCAGTTCTTC. V gene TRBV21-1 combines with J gene TRBJ2-1; the table's TRBD2 call for D was not verified on the DNA. TRBV21-1 is given as a pseudogene. CDR3 size: 10 residues.

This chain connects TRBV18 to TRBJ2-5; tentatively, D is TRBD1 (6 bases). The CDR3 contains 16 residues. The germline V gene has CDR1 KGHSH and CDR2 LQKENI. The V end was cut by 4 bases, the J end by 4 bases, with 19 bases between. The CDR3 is CASSRTYQGFGETQYF. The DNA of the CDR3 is TGTGCCAGCTCACGGACATATCAGGGGTTTGGAGAGACCCAGTACTTC.

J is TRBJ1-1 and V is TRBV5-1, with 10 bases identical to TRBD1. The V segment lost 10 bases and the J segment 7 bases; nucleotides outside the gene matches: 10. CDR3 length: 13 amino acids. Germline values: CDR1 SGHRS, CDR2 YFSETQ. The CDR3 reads CASQFGTGDEAFF. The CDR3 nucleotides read TGCGCCTCTCAGTTCGGGACAGGGGATGAAGCTTTCTTT.

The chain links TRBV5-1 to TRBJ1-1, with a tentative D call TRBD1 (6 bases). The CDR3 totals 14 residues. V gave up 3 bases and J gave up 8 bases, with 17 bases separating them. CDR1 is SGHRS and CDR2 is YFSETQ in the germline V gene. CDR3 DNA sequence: TGCGCCAGCAGCTCCGATCTAACAGGGAGCGAAGCTTTCTTT. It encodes CASSSDLTGSEAFF.

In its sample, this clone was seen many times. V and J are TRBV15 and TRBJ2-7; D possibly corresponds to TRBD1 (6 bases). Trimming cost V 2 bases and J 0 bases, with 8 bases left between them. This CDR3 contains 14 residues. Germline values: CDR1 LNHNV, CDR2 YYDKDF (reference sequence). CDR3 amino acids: CATSRLDSSYEQYF. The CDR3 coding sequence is TGTGCCACCAGCAGACTGGACAGCTCCTACGAGCAGTACTTC. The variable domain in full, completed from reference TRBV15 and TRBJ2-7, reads DAMVIQNPRYQVTQFGKPVTLSCSQTLNHNVMYWYQQKSSQAPKLLFHYYDKDFNNEADTPDNFQSRRPNTSFCFLDIRSPGLGDTAMYLCATSRLDSSYEQYFGPGTRLTVT.

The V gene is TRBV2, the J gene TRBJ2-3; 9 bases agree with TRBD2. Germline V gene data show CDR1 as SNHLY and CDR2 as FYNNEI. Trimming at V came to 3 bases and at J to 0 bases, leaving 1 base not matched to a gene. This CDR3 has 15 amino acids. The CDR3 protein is CASSDLAGSTDTQYF. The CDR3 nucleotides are TGTGCCAGCAGTGATCTAGCGGGAAGCACAGATACGCAGTATTTT.

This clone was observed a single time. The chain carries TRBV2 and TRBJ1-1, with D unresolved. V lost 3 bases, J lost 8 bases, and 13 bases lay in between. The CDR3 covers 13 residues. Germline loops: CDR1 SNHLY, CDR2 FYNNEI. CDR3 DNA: TGTGCCAGCAGTGATGAAGGTTGGAGGGAAGCTTTCTTT. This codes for CASSDEGWREAFF.

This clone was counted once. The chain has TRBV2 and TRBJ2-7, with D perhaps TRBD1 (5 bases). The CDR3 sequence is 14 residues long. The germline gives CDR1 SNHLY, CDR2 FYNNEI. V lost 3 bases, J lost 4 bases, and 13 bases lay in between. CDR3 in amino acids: CASSEGPGSYEQYF. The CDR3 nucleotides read TGTGCCAGCAGTGAGGGGCCAGGCTCATACGAGCAGTACTTC.

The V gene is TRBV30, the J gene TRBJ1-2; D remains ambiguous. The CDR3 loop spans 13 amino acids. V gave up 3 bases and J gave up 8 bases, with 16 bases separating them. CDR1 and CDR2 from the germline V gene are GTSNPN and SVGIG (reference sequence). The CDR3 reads CAWRSVGLLGYTF. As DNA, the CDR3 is TGTGCCTGGAGGTCGGTGGGCCTTCTAGGCTACACCTTC.

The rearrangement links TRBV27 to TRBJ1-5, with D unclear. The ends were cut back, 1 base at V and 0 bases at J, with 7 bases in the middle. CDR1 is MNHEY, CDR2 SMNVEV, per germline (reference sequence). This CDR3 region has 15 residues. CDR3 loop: CASSLFGGSNQPQHF. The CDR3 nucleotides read TGTGCCAGCAGTTTATTTGGAGGTAGCAATCAGCCCCAGCATTTT.

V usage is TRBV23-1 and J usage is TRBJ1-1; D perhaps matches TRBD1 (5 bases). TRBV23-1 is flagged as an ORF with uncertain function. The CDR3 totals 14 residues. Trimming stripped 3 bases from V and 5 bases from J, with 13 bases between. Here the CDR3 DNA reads TGCGCCAGCAGTCACCCGAGGGGAGGGACTGAAGCTTTCTTT. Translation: CASSHPRGGTEAFF.

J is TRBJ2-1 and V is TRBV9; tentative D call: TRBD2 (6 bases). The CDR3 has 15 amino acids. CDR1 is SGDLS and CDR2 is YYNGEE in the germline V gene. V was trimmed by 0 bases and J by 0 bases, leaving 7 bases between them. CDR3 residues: CASSVVGGSYNEQFF. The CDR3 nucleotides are TGTGCCAGCAGCGTAGTCGGGGGCTCCTACAATGAGCAGTTCTTC.

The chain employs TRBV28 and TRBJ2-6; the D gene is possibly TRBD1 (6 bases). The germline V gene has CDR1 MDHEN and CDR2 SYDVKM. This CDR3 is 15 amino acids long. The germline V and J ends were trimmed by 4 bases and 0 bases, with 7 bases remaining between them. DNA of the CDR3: TGTGCCAGCAGTTCACAGGGCTCTGGGGCCAACGTCCTGACTTTC. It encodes CASSSQGSGANVLTF.

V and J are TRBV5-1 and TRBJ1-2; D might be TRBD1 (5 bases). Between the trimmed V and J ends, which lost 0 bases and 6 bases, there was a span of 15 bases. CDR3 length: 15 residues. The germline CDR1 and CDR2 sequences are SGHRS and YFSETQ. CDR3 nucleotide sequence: TGCGCCAGCAGCTTGGACGGGGGGAATCTCAATGGCTACACCTTC. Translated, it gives CASSLDGGNLNGYTF.

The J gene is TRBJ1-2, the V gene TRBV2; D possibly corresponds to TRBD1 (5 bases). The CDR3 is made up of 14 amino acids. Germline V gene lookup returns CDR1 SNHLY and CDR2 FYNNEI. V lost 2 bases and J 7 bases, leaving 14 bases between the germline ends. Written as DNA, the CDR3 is TGTGCCAGCAGTGAAATCGGCAGGGAGGGTGGCTACACCTTC. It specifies CASSEIGREGGYTF.

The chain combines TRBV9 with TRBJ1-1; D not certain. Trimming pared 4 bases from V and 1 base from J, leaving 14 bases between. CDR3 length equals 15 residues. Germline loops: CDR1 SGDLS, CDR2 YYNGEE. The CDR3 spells CASSPRALGNTEAFF. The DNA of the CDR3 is TGTGCCAGCAGCCCGAGGGCTTTAGGGAACACTGAAGCTTTCTTT.